A single sample is the source of the 27 T cell receptor beta chains below, sequenced in a study of response to subunit inactivated influenza vaccine. TCRdb redid the calling of the RT-PCR reads with MiXCR, one entry per CDR3 protein. The sample lists a few hundred thousand distinct CDR3 sequences; roughly 22% were seen once. Sequences were derived from PBMCs from blood, sampled about 19 months after vaccination. The receptor source for this set is a man between 50 and 75 years old who received an inactivated influenza vaccine.

This chain connects TRBV5-6 to TRBJ2-4; TRBD1 matches 9 bases. Germline CDR1 is SGHDT and CDR2 is YYEEEE. V was pared by 4 bases and J by 6 bases, with 8 bases of the junction left unmatched. The CDR3 is 15 amino acids. The CDR3 region is CASSPRGTGRNIQYF. CDR3 DNA: TGTGCCAGCAGCCCACGTGGGACAGGGCGAAACATTCAGTACTTC.

This clonotype was counted ten times or more. The chain joins TRBV29-1 to TRBJ1-4; tentatively, D is TRBD1 (6 bases). CDR3 length: 11 residues. The V end lost 5 bases, the J end lost 8 bases, and 9 bases lay between the germline ends. Germline loops: CDR1 SQVTM, CDR2 ANQGSEA. CDR3 coding DNA: TGCAGCGTTACGAGGGGGGAAAAACTGTTTTTT. It translates to CSVTRGEKLFF.

This clonotype was counted between two and nine times. Here the CDR3 reads CASSFRGLQHF. The DNA for the CDR3 is TGTGCCAGCAGCTTTCGAGGGCTTCAGCATTTT. This rearrangement joins TRBV7-2 to TRBJ1-5; D is unresolved. CDR3 length: 11 residues. V was clipped by 3 bases and J by 13 bases, with 10 bases between them. Germline assignment: CDR1 SGHTA and CDR2 FQGNSA.

This clonotype was found a few times. This chain connects TRBV28 to TRBJ2-2; tentative D call: TRBD2 (6 bases). The CDR3 length is 15 residues. The germline V gene encodes CDR1 MDHEN and CDR2 SYDVKM. The V and J ends lost 5 bases and 4 bases respectively, with 14 bases between them. This CDR3 is CASSPRLVPTGELFF. The CDR3 bases are TGTGCCAGCAGTCCAAGACTAGTTCCCACCGGGGAGCTGTTTTTT.

The sample holds a few counts of this clonotype. The chain links TRBV24-1 to TRBJ2-5; D is perhaps TRBD1 (6 bases). Germline CDR1 is KGHDR and CDR2 is SFDVKD. V was cut by 2 bases and J by 4 bases, with 13 bases left in between. The CDR3 is 15 amino acids. The CDR3 loop reads CATSDSREGGETQYF. Written as DNA, the CDR3 is TGTGCCACCAGTGATTCCAGGGAAGGGGGAGAGACCCAGTACTTC.

The chain employs TRBV9 and TRBJ2-5; 7 bases map to TRBD2. V gave up 4 bases and J gave up 2 bases; unmatched junction bases: 5. The germline CDR1 and CDR2 sequences are SGDLS and YYNGEE. This CDR3 has 14 amino acids. Here the CDR3 reads CASSIRGGQETQYF. CDR3 bases: TGTGCCAGCAGCATTCGCGGGGGTCAAGAGACCCAGTACTTC.

This clonotype is medium-sized within its sample. The rearrangement links TRBV7-2 to TRBJ1-1; 7 nucleotides align to TRBD1. Germline values: CDR1 SGHTA, CDR2 FQGNSA. This CDR3 comprises 14 residues. Germline trimming cut 3 bases from V and 2 bases from J; bases unmatched to any gene: 3. The CDR3 region is CASSLGQFNTEAFF. The CDR3 DNA reads TGTGCCAGCAGCTTGGGACAGTTCAACACTGAAGCTTTCTTT.

The chain carries TRBV11-2 and TRBJ1-3; D unclear. Trimming pared 3 bases from V and 0 bases from J, leaving 12 bases between. Germline assignment: CDR1 SGHAT and CDR2 FQNNGV. This CDR3 is built from 16 residues. As DNA, the CDR3 is TGTGCCAGCAGCTTTGAGGACGGTCACTCTGGAAACACCATATATTTT. The encoded protein is CASSFEDGHSGNTIYF. Together with reference TRBV11-2 and TRBJ1-3, the CDR3 gives the full variable domain: EAGVAQSPRYKIIEKRQSVAFWCNPISGHATLYWYQQILGQGPKLLIQFQNNGVVDDSQLPKDRFSAERLKGVDSTLKIQPAKLEDSAVYLCASSFEDGHSGNTIYFGEGSWLTVV.

The chain links TRBV10-3 to TRBJ2-2; 9 nucleotides line up with TRBD2. The CDR3 length is 16 residues. Losses at the gene ends were 3 bases for V and 1 base for J; bases not matched to a gene: 3. Germline CDR1 and CDR2: ENHRY and SYGVKD. The CDR3 DNA reads as TGTGCCATCAGTGATAAAGCGGGGGGGAACACCGGGGAGCTGTTTTTT. It translates to CAISDKAGGNTGELFF.

The V and J genes are TRBV11-1 and TRBJ2-7; possibly TRBD1 or TRBD2 for D (6 bases each). Germline lookup yields CDR1 SGHAT and CDR2 FQDESV (reference sequence). V shed 5 bases and J shed 0 bases, with 23 bases lying between them. CDR3 length: 18 amino acids. CDR3 in amino acids: CASSPIWGAGESSYEQYF. CDR3 nucleotide sequence: TGTGCCAGCAGCCCGATATGGGGGGCTGGGGAGAGCTCCTACGAGCAGTACTTC.

In its sample, this clonotype was seen a few times. V and J are TRBV29-1 and TRBJ2-1; the match to TRBD2 covers 8 bases. There are 14 residues in the CDR3. V dropped 5 bases and J dropped 2; count of bases not matched to a gene: 5. Germline-derived CDR1 and CDR2 are SQVTM and ANQGSEA. CDR3 amino acids: CSVYGGDTYNEQFF. The CDR3 DNA follows: TGCAGCGTTTACGGGGGGGATACCTACAATGAGCAGTTCTTC.

V and J are TRBV6-2 or TRBV6-3 and TRBJ2-7; no definite D call. CDR1 and CDR2 (germline): MNHEY, SVGEGT. The V gene lost 1 base and the J gene lost 3 bases, with 4 bases spanning the gap. This CDR3 is built from 12 residues. The CDR3 loop reads CASSYWIYEQYF. The CDR3 DNA sequence: TGTGCCAGCAGTTACTGGATCTACGAGCAGTACTTC.

V is TRBV28 and J is TRBJ1-5; D might be TRBD1 (6 bases). V lost 6 bases and J lost 6, with 18 bases in between. Germline V lookup: CDR1 MDHEN, CDR2 SYDVKM. The CDR3 runs 15 residues. The chain's CDR3 is CASSDARTVGQPQHF. The CDR3 DNA follows: TGTGCCAGCAGCGACGCCCGGACAGTAGGTCAGCCCCAGCATTTT.

CDR3 nucleotide sequence: TGTGCCAGCAGTTCCACACACCCCGAGCAGTACTTC. Encoded protein: CASSSTHPEQYF. The V call is TRBV2, the J call TRBJ2-7; D not resolved. The germline V gene has CDR1 SNHLY and CDR2 FYNNEI. V was shortened by 5 bases and J by 6 bases, with 11 bases between the two germline ends. The CDR3 loop spans 12 amino acids.

With respect to this clonotype: The junction departs from the called germline gene at one end, perhaps through a read error. The gene calls are TRBV11-3 and TRBJ2-5; D is unclear. CDR1 and CDR2 from the germline V gene are SGHNT and YENEEA. This CDR3 comprises 12 residues. CDR3 sequence: CASSNDQETQYF. CDR3 sequence (DNA): TGTGCCAGCAGCAACGACCAGGAGACCCAGTACTTC.

The chain has TRBV28 and TRBJ2-5; D may be TRBD1 or TRBD2 (5 bases each). The V end lost 2 bases, the J end lost 7 bases, and 11 bases lay between the germline ends. The germline V gene has CDR1 MDHEN and CDR2 SYDVKM. The length of the CDR3 is 13 residues. As DNA, the CDR3 is TGTGCCAGCAGTTTACCGGGACCCCCGACCCAGTACTTC. This translates into CASSLPGPPTQYF.

This clonotype was detected a few times. The rearrangement links TRBV4-3 to TRBJ2-7; D ambiguous. Germline V gene sequence: CDR1 LGHNA, CDR2 YSLEER. Trimming removed 0 bases at V and 0 bases at J, with 9 bases between. The CDR3 consists of 15 residues. The CDR3 nucleotides are TGCGCCAGCAGCCAAGATCCAGGTACCTCCTACGAGCAGTACTTC. Its protein is CASSQDPGTSYEQYF.

The chain joins TRBV14 to TRBJ2-5; D possibly corresponds to TRBD1 (5 bases). CDR3 size: 13 residues. Germline values: CDR1 SGHDN, CDR2 FVKESK. Trimming removed 4 bases at V and 8 bases at J, with 14 bases between. The CDR3 sequence is CASSRQSKTTQYF. The CDR3 coding sequence is TGTGCCAGCAGCCGACAGAGCAAGACAACCCAGTACTTC.

This clonotype was recorded a few times. The chain links TRBV18 to TRBJ2-5; 7 nucleotides agree with TRBD1. The junction had 6 bases not matched to a gene; V was cut back by 4 bases and J by 1 base. The CDR3 length is 15 residues. The germline V gene encodes CDR1 KGHSH and CDR2 LQKENI. This chain's CDR3 is CASSLQNRGQETQYF. CDR3 DNA sequence: TGTGCCAGCTCACTTCAAAACAGGGGCCAAGAGACCCAGTACTTC.

The chain combines TRBV29-1 with TRBJ2-7, with TRBD2 matching 13 bases. The ends lost 6 bases at V and 6 bases at J; junction bases unmatched: 8. There are 14 residues in the CDR3. Looked up from germline, CDR1 is SQVTM and CDR2 is ANQGSEA. The CDR3 sequence is CSVELAGGPSEQYF. CDR3 DNA sequence: TGCAGCGTAGAACTAGCGGGAGGGCCCTCCGAGCAGTACTTC.

This CDR3 is CASSYTVAFPEQYF. For the CDR3, the DNA is TGTGCCAGCAGCTATACGGTCGCCTTCCCCGAGCAGTACTTC. The rearrangement links TRBV21-1 to TRBJ2-7; TRBD2 reflects the table's D call only, with no check against the DNA. TRBV21-1 is flagged as a pseudogene. The CDR3 sequence is 14 residues long.

This clonotype appeared a few times. The J gene is TRBJ2-3, the V gene TRBV7-2; 11 nucleotides agree with TRBD2. Germline CDR1 is SGHTA and CDR2 is FQGNSA. The CDR3 spans 16 residues. The J segment lost 5 bases and the V segment lost 1 base, leaving 5 bases of the junction unmatched. CDR3 coding DNA: TGTGCCAGCAGCTTAGGGGAGACTAGCGGGGTAGATACGCAGTATTTT. Amino acid sequence: CASSLGETSGVDTQYF.

This clonotype was seen a handful of times. This chain links TRBV10-2 with TRBJ1-4; D gene uncertain. Germline V gives CDR1 WSHSY, CDR2 SAAADI. The V gene lost 2 bases and the J gene lost 6 bases, with 10 bases spanning the gap. CDR3 length: 14 residues. The CDR3 loop reads CASSEIGSDEKLFF. The CDR3 nucleotides read TGCGCCAGCAGTGAGATAGGGAGTGATGAAAAACTGTTTTTT.

This clonotype appeared many times. The CDR3 is CASAGRTNEKLFF. The CDR3 DNA follows: TGTGCCAGCGCGGGCAGAACTAATGAAAAACTGTTTTTT. The V and J genes are TRBV6-6 and TRBJ1-4, with D unresolved. CDR1 MNHNY and CDR2 SVGAGI come from the germline V gene (reference sequence). The V end lost 8 bases, the J end lost 1 base, and 8 bases lay between the germline ends. This CDR3 contains 13 residues.

This rearrangement joins TRBV2 to TRBJ1-6; no definite D call. This CDR3 is 14 amino acids long. Trimming left V 0 bases short and J 8 bases short, with 8 bases between. The V gene's germline CDR1 is SNHLY and CDR2 FYNNEI. The CDR3 nucleotides are TGTGCCAGCAGTGAAGCGCAAAGAGATTCACCCCTCCACTTT. This sequence encodes CASSEAQRDSPLHF.

This clonotype was picked up many times. The rearrangement links TRBV20-1 to TRBJ1-1, with a tentative D call TRBD1 (5 bases). Per germline, CDR1 DFQATT and CDR2 SNEGSKA (reference sequence). CDR3 length: 13 amino acids. V gave up 5 bases and J gave up 0 bases, with 10 bases separating them. The CDR3 sequence is CSAVWGLNTEAFF. The CDR3 nucleotides read TGCAGTGCTGTCTGGGGGTTGAACACTGAAGCTTTCTTT.

The genes are TRBV4-3 and TRBJ1-1; no firm D call. CDR3 size: 18 residues. Germline values: CDR1 LGHNA, CDR2 YSLEER. Trimming removed 0 bases from V and 0 bases from J, with 17 bases in between. The CDR3 DNA follows: TGCGCCAGCAGCCAAGACTTGCGGCAAGGGAGTTTGAACACTGAAGCTTTCTTT. Translated: CASSQDLRQGSLNTEAFF.